This TCR beta chain derives from a study of T cell repertoires in cytomegalovirus infection. General study findings and limits: Totalled public TCR beta family frequency picked out people who carried CMV plus the relevant HLA.

This clonotype was detected ten times or more. The antigen is not known. MiXCR, applied by TCRdb to the reads, yields one record per CDR3 protein. The repertoire consists of around 300,000 distinct CDR3 sequences, with around a tenth occurring once and the leading ten covering about 4.5%. The receptor's source is a human donor in good health (CMV status not recorded). Some clones in this sample may be carry-over from other donors' samples. Sequencing used PBMCs.

The CDR3 sequence is CAISELTGHYTEAFF. The DNA of the CDR3 is TGTGCCATCAGTGAGTTGACAGGGCATTACACTGAAGCTTTCTTT. The chain couples TRBV10-3 to TRBJ1-1; 7 positions agree with TRBD1. The CDR3 runs 15 residues. The germline V gene has CDR1 ENHRY and CDR2 SYGVKD. J lost 3 bases, V lost 1 base, and 5 bases had no gene match.